Listed below are T cell receptor beta chains from one sample, sequenced in a study of blood T cells in healthy people across ages. TCRdb re-derived calls from the 5' RACE reads in MiXCR, one entry per CDR3 protein. Here the sample spans 800,000 to 1,300,000 distinct CDR3 sequences, under 30% being singletons. This sample also belongs to another study, concerning T cells of mothers and their children.

Input material: blood. These receptors were obtained from a girl aged 2-10 years in good health. Both conserved end residues are part of each CDR3. A D gene is named only where the DNA matches it firmly. Clone size is shown for a subset of rows, as once, few, many or a class of expanded clone.

v_call	clone_size	j_call	d_call	cdr3_length	cdr3_nt	cdr3_aa
TRBV5-1	.	TRBJ2-2	.	16	TGCGCCAGCAGCTTGGTGAGGGGATCGAACACCGGGGAGCTGTTTTTT	CASSLVRGSNTGELFF
TRBV4-1	.	TRBJ2-7	TRBD2	14	TGCGCCAGCAGCCAGTGGACTAGCGGCTACGAGCAGTACTTC	CASSQWTSGYEQYF
TRBV6-2/TRBV6-3	.	TRBJ1-1	.	9	TGTGCCAGGAAAGTCGAAGCTTTCTTT	CARKVEAFF
TRBV7-9	.	TRBJ2-7	.	12	TGTGCCAGCAGCATCCAGGCCCACGAGCAGTACTTC	CASSIQAHEQYF
TRBV25-1	few	TRBJ2-1	.	15	TGTGCCAGCAGTGTTTTTTTCATTGGGGCCAATGAGCAGTTCTTC	CASSVFFIGANEQFF
TRBV4-1	few	TRBJ1-6	.	14	TGCGCCAGCAGCCAAGTCGGTTGGGATTCACCCCTCCACTTT	CASSQVGWDSPLHF
TRBV29-1	.	TRBJ2-1	TRBD2	15	TGCAGCGTTGATAGTACGGTCCGGGGGGGGAATGAGCAGTTCTTC	CSVDSTVRGGNEQFF
TRBV21-1	few	TRBJ2-3	.	12	TGTGCCAGCAGCAAATCGGATGATACGCAGTATTTT	CASSKSDDTQYF
TRBV12-3/TRBV12-4	few	TRBJ2-6	.	15	TGTGCCAGCAGTTTAGTAACTAGTGGGGCCAACGTCCTGACTTTC	CASSLVTSGANVLTF
TRBV28	.	TRBJ1-2	.	13	TGTGCCAGCAGTTTACGGGGGGCGCGCGGCTACACCTTC	CASSLRGARGYTF
TRBV7-8	few	TRBJ1-1	.	12	TGTGCCAGCAGCCGGGAGGACACTGAAGCTTTCTTT	CASSREDTEAFF
TRBV20-1	.	TRBJ2-3	.	13	TGCAGTGCCCCCTGGCCTCAGAGAGATACGCAGTATTTT	CSAPWPQRDTQYF
TRBV7-2	.	TRBJ2-5	.	15	TGTGCCAGCAGCTTAGATGCAGGAGATCAAGAGACCCAGTACTTC	CASSLDAGDQETQYF
TRBV27	many	TRBJ2-1	TRBD2	15	TGTGCCAGCACGGCTAGCGGGGGGGATTACAATGAGCAGTTCTTC	CASTASGGDYNEQFF
TRBV10-3	.	TRBJ1-1	.	13	TGTGCCATCCAGGCGATCTCGAACACTGAAGCTTTCTTT	CAIQAISNTEAFF
TRBV27	few	TRBJ2-1	.	13	TGTGCCAGCTCCTACCGCCTTGGGTGGGAGCAGTTCTTC	CASSYRLGWEQFF
TRBV7-9	few	TRBJ1-6	.	13	TGTGCCAGCAGCTTTGGAGGTCAATCACCCCTCCACTTT	CASSFGGQSPLHF
TRBV12-3/TRBV12-4	few	TRBJ1-1	.	11	TGTGCCAGCACCCTAACTCCCGAAGCTTTCTTT	CASTLTPEAFF
TRBV13	few	TRBJ2-1	TRBD1	15	TGTGCCAGCAGCTCGCAGGGGGTTACCTACAATGAGCAGTTCTTC	CASSSQGVTYNEQFF
TRBV29-1	few	TRBJ2-1	.	15	TGCAGCGTTGGATCCCCCCTACCAGGGGTCAATGAGCAGTTCTTC	CSVGSPLPGVNEQFF
TRBV7-8	.	TRBJ1-2	.	20	TGTGCCAGCAGCTTATTAATGGGCCCAACCTCTATTCAAGCTAACTATGGCTACACCTTC	CASSLLMGPTSIQANYGYTF
TRBV2	.	TRBJ2-1	.	15	TGTGCCAGCAGTGGGGGAGCTCTAACCCCACTCGAGCAGTTCTTC	CASSGGALTPLEQFF
TRBV29-1	few	TRBJ2-1	TRBD1	14	TGCAGCGCCACCGGGACAGGGGCCTACAATGAGCAGTTCTTC	CSATGTGAYNEQFF
TRBV4-1	.	TRBJ1-2	.	14	TGCGCCAGCAGCCACACTATACAGGGCTATGGCTACACCTTC	CASSHTIQGYGYTF
TRBV20-1	.	TRBJ2-5	TRBD2	13	TGCAGTGCTCCCAGCGGGGGTCTAGAGACCCAGTACTTC	CSAPSGGLETQYF
TRBV5-1	many	TRBJ2-2	.	14	TGCGCCAGCAGCCCGGGACCGAACACCGGGGAGCTGTTTTTT	CASSPGPNTGELFF
TRBV5-1	few	TRBJ2-1	TRBD1	14	TGCGCCAGCAGCTTGGGGGACAGCCTCCTAGAGCAGTTCTTC	CASSLGDSLLEQFF
TRBV14	.	TRBJ2-7	TRBD1	15	TGTGCCAGCAGCCGAGGGACAGGGTGGACCTACGAGCAGTACTTC	CASSRGTGWTYEQYF
TRBV6-2/TRBV6-3	.	TRBJ2-1	.	15	TGTGCCAGCAGTTACTCGACCGGGTTCTACAATGAGCAGTTCTTC	CASSYSTGFYNEQFF
TRBV29-1	.	TRBJ1-2	TRBD1	12	TGCAGCGTTGAAGGGACAGGGGGAGGCTACACCTTC	CSVEGTGGGYTF
TRBV5-1	few	TRBJ1-6	.	14	TGCGCCAGCAGCTTGGGCGAGAATAATTCACCCCTCCACTTT	CASSLGENNSPLHF
TRBV3-1	few	TRBJ2-7	.	14	TGTGCCAGCAGCCACAGGGGATGGGTATACGAGCAGTACTTC	CASSHRGWVYEQYF
TRBV4-1	.	TRBJ2-2	TRBD1	13	TGCGCCAGCAAGGGACAGGGTACCGGGGAGCTGTTTTTT	CASKGQGTGELFF
TRBV6-1	.	TRBJ2-5	.	14	TGTGCCAGCAGGGACGTCATAAGGGCAGAGACCCAGTACTTC	CASRDVIRAETQYF
TRBV20-1	.	TRBJ1-4	.	11	TGCAGTCCCCGGGGTAATGAAAAACTGTTTTTT	CSPRGNEKLFF
TRBV12-3/TRBV12-4	.	TRBJ2-4	.	12	TGTGCCAGCAGAACACCAGGGGACATTCAGTACTTC	CASRTPGDIQYF
TRBV20-1	few	TRBJ2-5	.	15	TGCAGTGCTAGAGATCCCCCTGGGACAACCGAGACCCAGTACTTC	CSARDPPGTTETQYF
TRBV4-3	.	TRBJ1-4	.	15	TGCGCCAGCAGCCAAGATCGTCTCCGTGGCGAAAAACTGTTTTTT	CASSQDRLRGEKLFF
TRBV27	few	TRBJ2-7	TRBD2	15	TGTGCCAGCAGGCGAGCGGGGGGCAGCTCCTACGAGCAGTACTTC	CASRRAGGSSYEQYF
TRBV27	few	TRBJ2-7	TRBD2	15	TGTGCCAGCAGTTTATTGGGACGGGAGGGCTACGAGCAGTACTTC	CASSLLGREGYEQYF
TRBV2	.	TRBJ1-2	.	15	TGTGCCAGCAGTGACGTGCCATCCGCTAACTATGGCTACACCTTC	CASSDVPSANYGYTF
TRBV9	.	TRBJ2-1	.	13	TGTGCCAGCAGCGGCCAAATGGAATATGAGCAGTTCTTC	CASSGQMEYEQFF
TRBV7-8	.	TRBJ2-4	.	16	TGTGCCAGCAGCTTAGCGGACAGAGGGGTCAAAAACATTCAGTACTTC	CASSLADRGVKNIQYF
TRBV2	few	TRBJ2-3	TRBD2	12	TGTGCCACAGGACTAGCCGCAGATACGCAGTATTTT	CATGLAADTQYF
TRBV3-1	.	TRBJ2-5	.	14	TGTGCCAGCAGCCAATCCGGGACTTTAGAGACCCAGTACTTC	CASSQSGTLETQYF
TRBV29-1	.	TRBJ2-1	.	14	TGCAGCGTTTTATGGCCGGGTGCCTACAATGAGCAGTTCTTC	CSVLWPGAYNEQFF